What follows are 27 T cell receptor beta chains derived from one specimen sequenced in a study of blood T cell repertoires in COVID-19. TCRdb keeps only in-frame clones here, not all; method: immunoSEQ multiplex PCR. The table includes 200,000 to 250,000 clones, 75% to 90% detected once. The source material was PBMCs or T cells enriched from blood (not recorded which). Receptors originate from a woman in her 30s who had been exposed to COVID-19.

The genes are TRBV11-3 and TRBJ2-4; D remains ambiguous. The V end was cut by 3 bases, the J end by 11 bases, with 8 bases between. This CDR3 contains 11 residues. The germline V gene encodes CDR1 SGHNT and CDR2 YENEEA. The CDR3 loop reads CASSFSQVQYF. CDR3 in DNA: TGTGCCAGCAGCTTCTCCCAGGTTCAGTACTTC. Full variable domain (outside the CDR3, taken from reference TRBV11-3 and TRBJ2-4): EAGVVQSPRYKIIEKKQPVAFWCNPISGHNTLYWYLQNLGQGPELLIRYENEEAVDDSQLPKDRFSAERLKGVDSTLKIQPAELGDSAVYLCASSFSQVQYFGAGTRLSVL.

The chain employs TRBV6-5 and TRBJ1-4, with TRBD1 as a possible D gene (6 bases). Trimming stripped 2 bases from V and 4 bases from J, with 11 bases between. CDR1 and CDR2 from the germline V gene are MNHEY and SVGAGI. There are 15 residues in the CDR3. The CDR3 coding sequence is TGTGCCAGCAGTTACGCGGGAGGGGGTAATGAAAAACTGTTTTTT. It codes for CASSYAGGGNEKLFF.

This sequence joins TRBV2 and TRBJ2-7; TRBD2 matches at 9 bases. With V trimmed by 6 bases and J by 0 bases, 6 bases remained unmatched. The germline V gene encodes CDR1 SNHLY and CDR2 FYNNEI. This CDR3 is 15 amino acids long. CDR3 sequence reads: CASRRETSGSYEQYF. CDR3 nucleotide sequence: TGTGCCAGCAGGAGGGAGACTAGCGGCTCCTACGAGCAGTACTTC.

Only a few counts were recorded for this clone. V and J are TRBV25-1 and TRBJ1-6; 9 bases are a match to TRBD1. Germline CDR1 MGHDK, CDR2 SYGVNS. This CDR3 has 14 amino acids. V lost 4 bases, J lost 10 bases, and 5 bases stayed unmatched. The CDR3 nucleotides read TGTGCCAGCAGTGGACAGGGGGGTCAGTCACCCCTCCACTTT. It specifies CASSGQGGQSPLHF.

This clone came up a few times. The rearrangement uses TRBV20-1 and TRBJ1-1; D is unclear. Trimming removed 2 bases at V and 3 bases at J, with 4 bases between. There are 11 residues in the CDR3. Per the germline V gene, CDR1 is DFQATT and CDR2 is SNEGSKA (reference sequence). CDR3 region: CSARRDTEAFF. CDR3 bases: TGCAGTGCTAGACGGGACACTGAAGCTTTCTTT.

The chain carries TRBV24-1 and TRBJ2-1, with a possible D match to TRBD1 (6 bases). Germline V lookup: CDR1 KGHDR, CDR2 SFDVKD. Trimming removed 5 bases from V and 0 bases from J, with 10 bases in between. The CDR3 covers 15 residues. In DNA form, the CDR3 reads TGTGCCACCAGTGTGGACAGACGCTCCTACAATGAGCAGTTCTTC. The encoded protein is CATSVDRRSYNEQFF.

This sequence joins TRBV7-2 and TRBJ2-7; 12 nucleotides agree with TRBD2. The CDR3 consists of 15 residues. From germline, CDR1 is SGHTA and CDR2 FQGNSA. V dropped 4 bases and J dropped 2; count of bases not matched to a gene: 3. The DNA of the CDR3 is TGTGCCAGCAGCTACGGACTAGCGGGACCCTACGAGCAGTACTTC. This translates into CASSYGLAGPYEQYF.

The genes are TRBV30 and TRBJ1-5; D is perhaps TRBD1 (5 bases). V was cut by 4 bases and J by 6 bases, with 13 bases left in between. Germline CDR1 and CDR2: GTSNPN and SVGIG (reference sequence). The CDR3 is 13 amino acids. This chain's CDR3 is CAWTGLWGQPQHF. The CDR3 region has the DNA TGTGCCTGGACGGGACTATGGGGTCAGCCCCAGCATTTT.

This chain uses TRBV19 with TRBJ1-4; a possible D gene is TRBD1 (6 bases). The germline V gene has CDR1 LNHDA and CDR2 SQIVND (reference sequence). The V and J ends lost 3 bases and 5 bases respectively, with 16 bases between them. This CDR3 is built from 16 residues. This CDR3 is CASSIEEGVLNEKLFF. The CDR3 nucleotides are TGTGCCAGTAGTATCGAAGAGGGGGTTTTAAATGAAAAACTGTTTTTT.

The chain couples TRBV5-1 to TRBJ1-1; D uncertain. Trimming took off 0 bases at V and 3 bases at J, with 9 bases between the two ends. The CDR3 spans 14 residues. Germline V lookup: CDR1 SGHRS, CDR2 YFSETQ. CDR3 nucleotide sequence: TGCGCCAGCAGCTTGGGCCAGGTTCACACTGAAGCTTTCTTT. It yields the protein CASSLGQVHTEAFF.

J is TRBJ2-2 and V is TRBV3-1 (or the pseudogene TRBV3-2); 7 nucleotides line up with TRBD2. Trimming removed 1 base from V and 0 bases from J; junction bases left unmatched: 8. CDR1 is LGHDT and CDR2 is YNNKEL in the germline V gene (reference sequence). CDR3 size: 18 residues. The CDR3 protein is CASSQVFSRGANTGELFF. For the CDR3, the DNA is TGTGCCAGCAGCCAAGTATTCTCACGGGGGGCGAACACCGGGGAGCTGTTTTTT.

The DNA of the CDR3 is TGCGCCAGCAGCACCTCCCGGGACAGGGAATCTGGGGCCAACGTCCTGACTTTC. Encoded protein: CASSTSRDRESGANVLTF. The chain uses TRBV5-1 and TRBJ2-6; TRBD1 aligns across 9 bases. CDR1 and CDR2 from the germline V gene are SGHRS and YFSETQ. CDR3 length: 18 residues. V was pared by 4 bases and J by 1 base, with 9 bases of the junction left unmatched.

The J gene is TRBJ2-1, the V gene TRBV19; the match to TRBD2 covers 12 bases. V shed 3 bases and J 3 bases; nucleotides not matched to a gene: 6. The CDR3 spans 17 residues. Germline CDR1 is LNHDA and CDR2 is SQIVND (reference sequence). CDR3: CASSITLAGGFYNEQFF. The CDR3, as DNA: TGTGCCAGTAGTATCACACTAGCGGGGGGATTCTACAATGAGCAGTTCTTC.

DNA for the CDR3: TGCGCCAGCAGCCTTCCGACAGGACAGGGGCACGGCTACACCTTC. Residues: CASSLPTGQGHGYTF. The chain employs TRBV5-1 and TRBJ1-2; TRBD1 agrees at 9 bases. With 4 bases clipped from V and 8 bases from J, the junction kept 12 bases outside the gene matches. This CDR3 contains 15 residues. In germline, CDR1 is SGHRS, CDR2 YFSETQ.

V gene TRBV10-2 combines with J gene TRBJ1-5, with a weak D call TRBD1 (5 bases). Trimming stripped 8 bases from V and 6 bases from J, with 17 bases between. The CDR3 has 14 residues. Germline V gives CDR1 WSHSY, CDR2 SAAADI. This CDR3 reads CASDVGAGSQPQHF. CDR3 sequence (DNA): TGCGCCAGCGATGTAGGGGCCGGTAGTCAGCCCCAGCATTTT.

The chain couples TRBV5-1 to TRBJ2-3; D is unresolved. The germline V gene encodes CDR1 SGHRS and CDR2 YFSETQ. V was cut by 5 bases and J by 1 base, with 14 bases left in between. CDR3 size: 15 residues. As DNA, the CDR3 is TGCGCCAGCAGGCGAACGGGTTTGGGCACAGATACGCAGTATTTT. This translates into CASRRTGLGTDTQYF.

This chain's CDR3 is CASSLVRGDYGYTF. CDR3 nucleotides: TGTGCCAGCAGCTTGGTGCGGGGGGACTATGGCTACACCTTC. V and J are TRBV5-6 and TRBJ1-2; the D gene is possibly TRBD1 (5 bases). V was shortened by 0 bases and J by 3 bases, with 9 bases between the two germline ends. The CDR3 spans 14 residues. Germline V gene data show CDR1 as SGHDT and CDR2 as YYEEEE.

The chain combines TRBV4-2 with TRBJ1-2, with TRBD1 identical over 8 bases. Germline V CDR1 and CDR2: LGHNA, YNFKEQ. V lost 4 bases and J lost 0; bases outside the gene matches: 7. The CDR3 has 16 residues. For the CDR3, the DNA is TGTGCCAGCAGCCGAAAGACAGGGGCAGCTAACTATGGCTACACCTTC. Translating gives CASSRKTGAANYGYTF.

The sample holds one count of this clone. The chain joins TRBV5-1 to TRBJ2-2; 13 bases map to TRBD2. The germline CDR1 and CDR2 sequences are SGHRS and YFSETQ. The CDR3 extends over 15 amino acids. V gave up 6 bases and J gave up 5 bases; unmatched junction bases: 4. CDR3 in amino acids: CASTSTSGGTGELFF. CDR3 sequence (DNA): TGCGCCAGCACGTCGACTAGCGGGGGGACCGGGGAGCTGTTTTTT.

This chain joins TRBV2 and TRBJ2-1, with 13 bases aligning to TRBD2. The J segment lost 4 bases and the V segment lost 6 bases, leaving 3 bases of the junction unmatched. The CDR3 length is 15 residues. Germline V gene data show CDR1 as SNHLY and CDR2 as FYNNEI. The CDR3 DNA sequence: TGTGCCAGCAGCCCGACTAGCGGGGGGTACAATGAGCAGTTCTTC. Translating it yields CASSPTSGGYNEQFF.

This clone occurred once. The chain has TRBV5-1 and TRBJ1-6; TRBD1 matches 9 bases. V trimming: 4 bases; J trimming: 5 bases; junction bases outside the gene matches: 7. Germline CDR1 and CDR2: SGHRS and YFSETQ. The CDR3 consists of 16 residues. CDR3 bases: TGCGCCAGCAGCACCGGACAGGGGAAGAATAATTCACCCCTCCACTTT. Translation gives CASSTGQGKNNSPLHF. The variable domain in full, completed from reference TRBV5-1 and TRBJ1-6, reads KAGVTQTPRYLIKTRGQQVTLSCSPISGHRSVSWYQQTPGQGLQFLFEYFSETQRNKGNFPGRFSGRQFSNSRSEMNVSTLELGDSALYLCASSTGQGKNNSPLHFGNGTRLTVT.

This clone turned up a few times. The CDR3 region has the DNA TGTGCCAGCAGTGAGAACAGCCTTATAGACACTGAAGCTTTCTTT. It encodes CASSENSLIDTEAFF. J is TRBJ1-1 and V is TRBV2; D is unresolved. Germline-derived CDR1 and CDR2 are SNHLY and FYNNEI. V lost 3 bases and J 3 bases, leaving 14 bases between the germline ends. The CDR3 is made up of 15 amino acids.

V is TRBV19 and J is TRBJ2-1; D remains ambiguous. V was cut by 1 base and J by 0 bases, with 10 bases left in between. The CDR3 has 16 amino acids. CDR1 is LNHDA and CDR2 is SQIVND in the germline V gene (reference sequence). The CDR3 sequence is CASSIVPPSSYNEQFF. CDR3 sequence (DNA): TGTGCCAGTAGTATAGTTCCCCCGAGCTCCTACAATGAGCAGTTCTTC.

This clone showed up just once. The gene calls are TRBV16 and TRBJ1-3; D call uncertain. Germline CDR1 and CDR2: KGHSY and FQNENV. Trimming took off 4 bases at V and 4 bases at J, with 20 bases between the two ends. The CDR3 sequence is 17 residues long. The CDR3 sequence: CASSPYERASFGNTIYF. The DNA for the CDR3 is TGTGCCAGCAGCCCCTATGAGAGGGCTTCATTCGGAAACACCATATATTTT.

This chain uses TRBV18 with TRBJ2-5; 15 positions agree with TRBD2. This CDR3 is 18 amino acids long. J was trimmed by 0 bases and V by 2 bases; bases with no gene match: 4. Germline V gene sequence: CDR1 KGHSH, CDR2 LQKENI. CDR3 sequence (DNA): TGTGCCAGCTCACCAGGACTAGCGGGGGGGCGAAACCAAGAGACCCAGTACTTC. It translates to CASSPGLAGGRNQETQYF.

V usage is TRBV5-6 and J usage is TRBJ1-2; the D is unclear. CDR1 and CDR2 (germline): SGHDT, YYEEEE. V shed 4 bases and J shed 4 bases, with 14 bases lying between them. This CDR3 spans 14 amino acids. CDR3 loop: CASSLYEGLYGYTF. CDR3 DNA: TGTGCCAGCAGCCTGTACGAGGGCCTCTATGGCTACACCTTC.

V is TRBV29-1 and J is TRBJ1-1, with D possibly being TRBD1 (5 bases). The germline CDR1 and CDR2 sequences are SQVTM and ANQGSEA. V lost 2 bases and J 0 bases, leaving 10 bases between the germline ends. CDR3 size: 14 residues. CDR3 sequence (DNA): TGCAGCGTTGAACGGGGGGTGGTGAACACTGAAGCTTTCTTT. Translating gives CSVERGVVNTEAFF.